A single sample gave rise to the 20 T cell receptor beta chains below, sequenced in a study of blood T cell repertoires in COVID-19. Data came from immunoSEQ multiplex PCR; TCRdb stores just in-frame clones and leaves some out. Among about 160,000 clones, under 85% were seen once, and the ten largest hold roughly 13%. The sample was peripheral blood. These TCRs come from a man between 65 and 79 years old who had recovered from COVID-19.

The CDR3 bases are TGTGCCAGCAGCGTAGGCGGCGGCGAGGTAGAGACCCAGTACTTC. It specifies CASSVGGGEVETQYF. The chain recombines TRBV9 with TRBJ2-5; D is uncertain. CDR3 length equals 15 residues. V was shortened by 0 bases and J by 4 bases, with 13 bases between the two germline ends. Per the germline V gene, CDR1 is SGDLS and CDR2 is YYNGEE.

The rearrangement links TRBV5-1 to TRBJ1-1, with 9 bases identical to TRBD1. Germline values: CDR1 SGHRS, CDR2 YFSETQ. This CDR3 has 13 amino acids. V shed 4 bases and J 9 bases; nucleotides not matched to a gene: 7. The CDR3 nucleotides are TGCGCCAGCAGCCCCACCGGGACAGGGAAAGCTTTCTTT. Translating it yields CASSPTGTGKAFF.

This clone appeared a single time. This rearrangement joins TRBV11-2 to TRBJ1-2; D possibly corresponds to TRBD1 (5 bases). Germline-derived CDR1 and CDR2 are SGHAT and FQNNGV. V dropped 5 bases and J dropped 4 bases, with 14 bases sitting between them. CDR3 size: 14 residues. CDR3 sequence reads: CASSGRTRSYGYTF. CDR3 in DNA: TGTGCCAGCAGCGGTAGGACACGGAGCTATGGCTACACCTTC.

As DNA, the CDR3 is TGTGCCAGCAGAGGGACAGGCGGGGAGACCCAGTACTTC. Its protein is CASRGTGGETQYF. V and J are TRBV2 and TRBJ2-5; 8 bases are shared with TRBD1. This CDR3 contains 13 residues. The ends lost 6 bases at V and 5 bases at J; junction bases unmatched: 5. Germline V lookup: CDR1 SNHLY, CDR2 FYNNEI.

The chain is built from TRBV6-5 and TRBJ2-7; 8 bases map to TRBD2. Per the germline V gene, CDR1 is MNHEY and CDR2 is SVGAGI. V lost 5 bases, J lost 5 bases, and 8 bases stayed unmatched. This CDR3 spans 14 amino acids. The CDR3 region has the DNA TGTGCCAGCAGTCATGGGACTAGTCTTAACGAGCAGTACTTC. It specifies CASSHGTSLNEQYF.

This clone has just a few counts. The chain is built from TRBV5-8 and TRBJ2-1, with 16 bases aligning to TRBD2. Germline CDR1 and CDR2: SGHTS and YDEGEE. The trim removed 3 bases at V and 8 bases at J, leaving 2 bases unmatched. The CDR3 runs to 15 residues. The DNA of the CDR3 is TGTGCCAGCAGCTCCGGGACTAGCGGGAGGGATGAGCAGTTCTTC. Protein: CASSSGTSGRDEQFF.

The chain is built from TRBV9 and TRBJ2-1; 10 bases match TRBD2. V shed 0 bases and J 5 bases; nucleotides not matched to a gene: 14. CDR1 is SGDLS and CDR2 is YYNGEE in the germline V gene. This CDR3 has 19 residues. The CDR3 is CASSVGGTVSGRADNEQFF. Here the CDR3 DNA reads TGTGCCAGCAGCGTAGGAGGCACCGTAAGCGGGAGGGCCGACAATGAGCAGTTCTTC.

CDR3 amino acids: CSVENADNEQFF. CDR3 coding DNA: TGCAGCGTTGAAAACGCAGACAATGAGCAGTTCTTC. The chain employs TRBV29-1 and TRBJ2-1; D gene unclear. With 2 bases removed from V and 5 bases from J, the gap between germline ends came to 7 bases. This CDR3 region has 12 residues. Germline loops: CDR1 SQVTM, CDR2 ANQGSEA.

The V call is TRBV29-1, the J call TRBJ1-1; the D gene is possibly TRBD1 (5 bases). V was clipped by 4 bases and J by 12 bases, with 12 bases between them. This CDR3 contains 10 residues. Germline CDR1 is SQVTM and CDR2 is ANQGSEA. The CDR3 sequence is CSVGDRKTFF. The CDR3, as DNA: TGCAGCGTTGGTGACAGAAAAACTTTCTTT.

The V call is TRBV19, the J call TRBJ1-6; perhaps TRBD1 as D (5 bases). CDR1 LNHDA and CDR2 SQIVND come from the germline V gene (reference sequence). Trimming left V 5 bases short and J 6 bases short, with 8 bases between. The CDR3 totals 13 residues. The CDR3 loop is CASSPDSNSPLHF. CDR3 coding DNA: TGTGCCAGTAGTCCTGACAGTAATTCACCCCTCCACTTT.

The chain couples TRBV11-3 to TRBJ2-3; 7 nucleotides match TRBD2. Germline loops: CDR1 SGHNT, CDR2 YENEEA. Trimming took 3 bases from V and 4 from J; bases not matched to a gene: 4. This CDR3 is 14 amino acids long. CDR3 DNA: TGTGCCAGCAGCTTGGGAGGGCAGTCAGATACGCAGTATTTT. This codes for CASSLGGQSDTQYF.

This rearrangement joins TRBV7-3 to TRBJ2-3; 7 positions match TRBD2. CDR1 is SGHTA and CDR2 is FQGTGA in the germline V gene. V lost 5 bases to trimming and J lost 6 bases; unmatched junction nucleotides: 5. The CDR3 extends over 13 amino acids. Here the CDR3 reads CASSQLRGDTQYF. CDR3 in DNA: TGTGCCAGCAGCCAACTGCGGGGGGATACGCAGTATTTT.

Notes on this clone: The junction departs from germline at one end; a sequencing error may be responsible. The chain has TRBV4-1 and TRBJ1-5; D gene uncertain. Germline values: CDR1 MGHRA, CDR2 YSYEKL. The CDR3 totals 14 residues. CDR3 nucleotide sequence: TGCGCCAGCAGCCAGACGGATAGCGATCAGCCCCAGCATTTT. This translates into CASSQTDSDQPQHF.

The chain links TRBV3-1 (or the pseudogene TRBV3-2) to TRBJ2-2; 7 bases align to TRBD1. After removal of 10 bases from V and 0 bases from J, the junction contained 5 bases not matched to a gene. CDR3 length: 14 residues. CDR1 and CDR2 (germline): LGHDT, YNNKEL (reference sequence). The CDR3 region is CATEGAPNTGELFF. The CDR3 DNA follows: TGTGCCACTGAGGGGGCACCGAACACCGGGGAGCTGTTTTTT.

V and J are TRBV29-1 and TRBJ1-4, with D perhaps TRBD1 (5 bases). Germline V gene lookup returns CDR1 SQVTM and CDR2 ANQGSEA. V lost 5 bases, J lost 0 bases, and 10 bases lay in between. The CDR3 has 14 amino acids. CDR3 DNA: TGCAGCGTTACCCAGGGCTCAACTAATGAAAAACTGTTTTTT. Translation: CSVTQGSTNEKLFF.

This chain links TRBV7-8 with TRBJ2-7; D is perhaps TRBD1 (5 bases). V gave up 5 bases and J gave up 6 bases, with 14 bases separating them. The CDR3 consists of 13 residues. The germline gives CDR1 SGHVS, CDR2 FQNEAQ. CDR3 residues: CASSRRDRSEQYF. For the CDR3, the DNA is TGTGCCAGCAGCCGCAGGGATAGGTCCGAGCAGTACTTC.

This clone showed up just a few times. The CDR3 here is CASSVWTGESPLHF. The CDR3 bases are TGTGCCAGCAGTGTTTGGACAGGGGAATCACCCCTCCACTTT. The chain couples TRBV2 to TRBJ1-6, with TRBD1 identical over 9 bases. Trimming cost V 4 bases and J 10 bases; bases outside gene matches: 5. CDR1 SNHLY and CDR2 FYNNEI come from the germline V gene. The CDR3 runs 14 residues.

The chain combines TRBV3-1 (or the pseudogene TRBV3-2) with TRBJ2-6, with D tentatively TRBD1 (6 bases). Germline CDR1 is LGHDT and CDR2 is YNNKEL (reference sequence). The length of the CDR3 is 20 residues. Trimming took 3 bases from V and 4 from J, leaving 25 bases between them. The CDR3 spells CASSHIGPGTTPPGANVLTF. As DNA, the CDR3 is TGTGCCAGCAGCCACATTGGTCCCGGGACAACCCCACCAGGGGCCAACGTCCTGACTTTC.

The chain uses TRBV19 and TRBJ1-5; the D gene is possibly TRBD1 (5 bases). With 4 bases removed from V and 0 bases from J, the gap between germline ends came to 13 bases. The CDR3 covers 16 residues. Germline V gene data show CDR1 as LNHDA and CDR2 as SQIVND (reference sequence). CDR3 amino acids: CASSRAGLNSNQPQHF. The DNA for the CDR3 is TGTGCCAGTAGTAGGGCAGGGCTGAATAGCAATCAGCCCCAGCATTTT. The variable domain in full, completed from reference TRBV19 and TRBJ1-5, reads DGGITQSPKYLFRKEGQNVTLSCEQNLNHDAMYWYRQDPGQGLRLIYYSQIVNDFQKGDIAEGYSVSREKKESFPLTVTSAQKNPTAFYLCASSRAGLNSNQPQHFGDGTRLSIL.

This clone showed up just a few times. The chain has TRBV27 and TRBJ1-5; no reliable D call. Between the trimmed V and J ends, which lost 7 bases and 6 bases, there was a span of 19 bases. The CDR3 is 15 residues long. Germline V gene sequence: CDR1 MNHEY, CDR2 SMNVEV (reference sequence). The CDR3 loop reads CASTPALGAGQPQHF. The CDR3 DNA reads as TGTGCCAGCACTCCAGCGCTGGGCGCGGGTCAGCCCCAGCATTTT.